These 13 T cell receptor beta chains share one sample of origin, sequenced in a study of blood T cell repertoires in COVID-19. Repertoires were generated with immunoSEQ multiplex PCR, while TCRdb's copy carries only in-frame clones and drops some. The data contain over 95,000 clones, 81% of them singletons. Sequencing was performed on peripheral blood. These receptors were obtained from a human donor in a cohort sampled during active COVID-19.

The J gene is TRBJ1-5, the V gene TRBV2; D is unclear. Per the germline V gene, CDR1 is SNHLY and CDR2 is FYNNEI. The CDR3 covers 15 residues. V shed 4 bases and J shed 0 bases, with 10 bases lying between them. The CDR3 loop reads CASSGQANSNQPQHF. The CDR3 DNA reads as TGTGCCAGCAGTGGTCAGGCAAATAGCAATCAGCCCCAGCATTTT.

This chain joins TRBV5-1 and TRBJ2-5, with D possibly TRBD1 on 7 matching bases. The V gene's germline CDR1 is SGHRS and CDR2 YFSETQ. The CDR3 runs to 16 residues. The V end was cut by 0 bases, the J end by 0 bases, with 12 bases between. The CDR3 DNA is TGCGCCAGCAGCTTGGGTCCAGGGGGGTACCAAGAGACCCAGTACTTC. Protein: CASSLGPGGYQETQYF. The full variable domain, in which reference TRBV5-1 and TRBJ2-5 provide the parts outside the CDR3, is KAGVTQTPRYLIKTRGQQVTLSCSPISGHRSVSWYQQTPGQGLQFLFEYFSETQRNKGNFPGRFSGRQFSNSRSEMNVSTLELGDSALYLCASSLGPGGYQETQYFGPGTRLLVL.

This sequence joins TRBV24-1 and TRBJ2-7; maybe TRBD1 (6 bases). The germline V gene encodes CDR1 KGHDR and CDR2 SFDVKD. V lost 3 bases and J 2 bases, leaving 10 bases between the germline ends. The CDR3 length is 14 residues. CDR3 in amino acids: CATSDRTAPYEQYF. For the CDR3, the DNA is TGTGCCACCAGTGATCGGACAGCTCCCTACGAGCAGTACTTC.

This chain connects TRBV15 to TRBJ1-2, with D tentatively TRBD1 (5 bases). Germline V gene data show CDR1 as LNHNV and CDR2 as YYDKDF (reference sequence). Trimming stripped 3 bases from V and 0 bases from J, with 11 bases between. The CDR3 totals 15 residues. The CDR3, as DNA: TGTGCCACCAGCAGCGGTGGGGGGGCTAACTATGGCTACACCTTC. The encoded protein is CATSSGGGANYGYTF.

The chain recombines TRBV28 with TRBJ1-2; 10 bases match TRBD1. The CDR3 sequence is 16 residues long. CDR1 and CDR2 (germline): MDHEN, SYDVKM. J was trimmed by 4 bases and V by 7 bases; bases with no gene match: 12. The CDR3 loop reads CASNLIWGQGIYGYTF. CDR3 nucleotides: TGTGCCAGCAACCTCATCTGGGGACAGGGGATCTATGGCTACACCTTC.

This clone was seen a few times. J is TRBJ2-1 and V is TRBV6-6; D is uncertain. V was cut by 6 bases and J by 6 bases, with 12 bases left in between. Germline CDR1 MNHNY, CDR2 SVGAGI (reference sequence). This CDR3 contains 13 residues. The CDR3 protein is CASRLPWSNEQFF. The CDR3 bases are TGTGCCAGCAGGCTCCCGTGGAGCAATGAGCAGTTCTTC.

This clone was detected only a few times. The gene calls are TRBV29-1 and TRBJ1-4; D remains ambiguous. The CDR3 runs 14 residues. Germline V CDR1 and CDR2: SQVTM, ANQGSEA. Between the trimmed V and J ends, which lost 4 bases and 8 bases, there was a span of 17 bases. This CDR3 is CSVVPSTAAEKLFF. The CDR3 bases are TGCAGCGTTGTTCCTTCCACGGCGGCGGAAAAACTGTTTTTT.

This clone has only a few counts. V usage is TRBV3-1 (or the pseudogene TRBV3-2) and J usage is TRBJ2-7; no reliable D call. Deletions cut 2 bases from V and 1 base from J, with 15 bases between. The CDR3 totals 16 residues. Germline CDR1 and CDR2: LGHDT and YNNKEL (reference sequence). CDR3 loop: CASSQQSRPRSYEQYF. The CDR3 DNA reads TGTGCCAGCAGCCAACAAAGCAGGCCTCGTTCCTACGAGCAGTACTTC.

This clone was recorded a few times. V is TRBV5-1 and J is TRBJ2-7; D unresolved. The CDR3 is 14 amino acids. Trimming removed 1 base from V and 3 bases from J, with 11 bases in between. CDR1 and CDR2 from the germline V gene are SGHRS and YFSETQ. The CDR3 loop reads CASSLSVESYEQYF. In DNA, the CDR3 is TGCGCCAGCAGCTTGTCGGTAGAAAGCTACGAGCAGTACTTC.

This clone was counted a few times. The V call is TRBV19, the J call TRBJ1-2; D might be TRBD1 (5 bases). The germline V gene has CDR1 LNHDA and CDR2 SQIVND (reference sequence). Trimming took off 4 bases at V and 8 bases at J, with 11 bases between the two ends. This CDR3 has 12 residues. The CDR3 protein is CASSKGSFGYTF. In nucleotides, the CDR3 is TGTGCCAGTAGTAAGGGGTCTTTCGGCTACACCTTC.

In nucleotides, the CDR3 is TGTGCCAGCAGCGGTCCCAGAATCGCCGGAAACACCATATATTTT. Protein: CASSGPRIAGNTIYF. The rearrangement links TRBV7-8 to TRBJ1-3, with D hard to call. There are 15 residues in the CDR3. Germline CDR1 SGHVS, CDR2 FQNEAQ. The V end was cut by 5 bases, the J end by 4 bases, with 15 bases between.

This chain uses TRBV7-9 with TRBJ2-1; the match to TRBD2 covers 16 bases. CDR3 length equals 19 residues. Germline assignment: CDR1 SEHNR and CDR2 FQNEAQ (reference sequence). The J segment lost 0 bases and the V segment lost 6 bases, leaving 8 bases of the junction unmatched. CDR3: CASRPGLAGGKSSYNEQFF. The CDR3 nucleotides read TGTGCCAGCAGGCCGGGACTAGCGGGAGGGAAGAGCTCCTACAATGAGCAGTTCTTC.

The J gene is TRBJ2-7, the V gene TRBV29-1; 7 bases match TRBD1. V lost 4 bases and J lost 3; bases outside the gene matches: 6. This CDR3 is 13 amino acids long. Germline lookup yields CDR1 SQVTM and CDR2 ANQGSEA. CDR3 nucleotide sequence: TGCAGCGTTGCAAACAGGGGAAACTACGAGCAGTACTTC. Amino acids: CSVANRGNYEQYF.